What follows are 10 T cell receptor beta chains derived from one specimen sequenced in a study of T cells in Graves' hyperthyroidism and ophthalmopathy. TCR beta CDR3 sequences were amplified from RNA transcripts. Researchers ran a first-round RT-PCR on the TCR CDR3 using the HTBI primer set. TCRdb reprocessed the multiplex PCR reads via MiXCR and lists one record per CDR3 protein. The sample consists of 300,000 to 450,000 distinct CDR3 sequences, roughly 25% of them appearing once. The specimen was blood. The receptor set was obtained from a man aged 45 to 65 with Graves' hyperthyroidism.

As regards this clonotype: A much larger clone differs by one base, so this may be a read error. The V and J genes are TRBV18 and TRBJ1-4; 7 bases are a match to TRBD1. The germline V gene encodes CDR1 KGHSH and CDR2 LQKENI. The length of the CDR3 is 13 residues. The CDR3 here is CASRGTENEKLSF. CDR3 bases: TGTGCCAGCCGTGGGACAGAAAATGAAAAACTGTCTTTT.

The chain combines TRBV28 with TRBJ2-2; possibly TRBD2 for D (5 bases). V was clipped by 6 bases and J by 5 bases, with 7 bases between them. There are 12 residues in the CDR3. Germline CDR1 and CDR2: MDHEN and SYDVKM. The CDR3 sequence: CASRRETGELFF. In DNA form, the CDR3 reads TGTGCCAGCAGGAGGGAGACCGGGGAGCTGTTTTTT.

There are many counts of this clonotype. The rearrangement uses TRBV3-1 and TRBJ1-1, with D unresolved. CDR1 is LGHDT and CDR2 is YNNKEL in the germline V gene (reference sequence). V was pared by 2 bases and J by 11 bases, with 9 bases between. This CDR3 region has 11 residues. CDR3 coding DNA: TGTGCCAGCAGCCAACAAAAAAGGGCTTTCTTT. It yields the protein CASSQQKRAFF. Full variable domain (missing parts from reference TRBV3-1 and TRBJ1-1): DTAVSQTPKYLVTQMGNDKSIKCEQNLGHDTMYWYKQDSKKFLKIMFSYNNKELIINETVPNRFSPKSPDKAHLNLHINSLELGDSAVYFCASSQQKRAFFGQGTRLTVV.

The rearrangement links TRBV6-2 or TRBV6-3 to TRBJ1-1; tentative D call: TRBD1 (5 bases). The CDR3 spans 15 residues. Germline V CDR1 and CDR2: MNHEY, SVGEGT. Trimming stripped 8 bases from V and 0 bases from J, with 16 bases between. The CDR3 region is CASWDLRSLNTEAFF. CDR3 DNA sequence: TGTGCCAGCTGGGACTTAAGGAGTTTGAACACTGAAGCTTTCTTT.

The J gene is TRBJ2-7, the V gene TRBV5-1; 8 nucleotides match TRBD1. CDR1 is SGHRS and CDR2 is YFSETQ in the germline V gene. The CDR3 runs to 14 residues. V lost 3 bases to trimming and J lost 2 bases; unmatched junction nucleotides: 4. The CDR3 nucleotides read TGCGCCAGCAGCTCAGGGGGCTACACCTACGAGCAGTACTTC. It encodes CASSSGGYTYEQYF.

This clonotype was seen only a few times. The chain employs TRBV6-1 and TRBJ2-2; TRBD1 might be the D (6 bases). Germline CDR1 MNHNS, CDR2 SASEGT. Deletions cut 5 bases from V and 0 bases from J, with 10 bases between. The CDR3 contains 15 residues. The CDR3 sequence is CASSRTVANTGELFF. As DNA, the CDR3 is TGTGCCAGCAGTCGGACAGTCGCGAACACCGGGGAGCTGTTTTTT.

The gene calls are TRBV18 and TRBJ1-5, with D possibly being TRBD1 (6 bases). The germline gives CDR1 KGHSH, CDR2 LQKENI. CDR3 length equals 15 residues. Trimming stripped 3 bases from V and 6 bases from J, with 15 bases between. The CDR3 DNA is TGTGCCAGCTCACCGGGCAGGGGCCGCTCTCAGCCCCAGCATTTT. It codes for CASSPGRGRSQPQHF.

This clonotype was observed at least ten times. This chain connects TRBV28 to TRBJ1-1; D is ambiguous. Germline V gene sequence: CDR1 MDHEN, CDR2 SYDVKM. There are 13 residues in the CDR3. V was pared by 5 bases and J by 0 bases, with 7 bases between. The chain's CDR3 is CASSAWVNTEAFF. The CDR3, as DNA: TGTGCCAGCAGTGCTTGGGTGAACACTGAAGCTTTCTTT.

The chain employs TRBV2 and TRBJ1-1, with D possibly matching TRBD1 (6 bases). Trimming took 4 bases from V and 2 from J, leaving 11 bases between them. Germline CDR1 is SNHLY and CDR2 is FYNNEI. There are 14 residues in the CDR3. CDR3 DNA: TGTGCCAGCAGTGCCCCCAGGGGAAACACTGAAGCTTTCTTT. This encodes CASSAPRGNTEAFF.

This clonotype was seen a handful of times. The chain joins TRBV9 to TRBJ2-3, with unresolved D. Germline CDR1 and CDR2: SGDLS and YYNGEE. This CDR3 is built from 15 residues. V lost 0 bases and J 0 bases, leaving 8 bases between the germline ends. The CDR3 protein is CASSVANPSTDTQYF. For the CDR3, the DNA is TGTGCCAGCAGCGTAGCCAATCCTAGCACAGATACGCAGTATTTT.